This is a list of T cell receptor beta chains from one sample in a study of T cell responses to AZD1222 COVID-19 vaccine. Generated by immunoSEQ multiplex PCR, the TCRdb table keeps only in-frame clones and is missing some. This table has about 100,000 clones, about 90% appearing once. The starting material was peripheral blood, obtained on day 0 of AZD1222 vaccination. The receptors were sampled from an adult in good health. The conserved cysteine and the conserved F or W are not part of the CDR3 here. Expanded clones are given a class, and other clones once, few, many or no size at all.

CDR3: ASSFGAGGISPLH; V: TRBV13; size: .; J: TRBJ1-6
CDR3: ASRNSAYGYT; V: TRBV28; size: once; J: TRBJ1-2
CDR3: ASSAGTSIHEQY; V: TRBV9; size: .; J: TRBJ2-7
CDR3: ASSYSDRAKQY; V: TRBV6-2/TRBV6-3; size: .; J: TRBJ2-7
CDR3: SVPGLADTQY; V: TRBV29-1; size: .; J: TRBJ2-3
CDR3: ASSEGGANVLT; V: TRBV10-1; size: once; J: TRBJ2-6
CDR3: ASSLTLAGLTDTQY; V: TRBV28; size: .; J: TRBJ2-3
CDR3: ASRPAAGGSYEQY; V: TRBV28; size: once; J: TRBJ2-7
CDR3: ASSPPGSGVTDTQY; V: TRBV18; size: .; J: TRBJ2-3
CDR3: ASSAQGQGSPLH; V: TRBV2; size: .; J: TRBJ1-6
CDR3: SVEGTSGRATDTQY; V: TRBV29-1; size: .; J: TRBJ2-3
CDR3: ASSHQGRNEKLF; V: TRBV3-1/TRBV3-2; size: .; J: TRBJ1-4
CDR3: ASSPIWGANYGYT; V: TRBV7-2; size: .; J: TRBJ1-2
CDR3: ASSVDRGLDEQY; V: TRBV2; size: .; J: TRBJ2-7
CDR3: ASSSHRLPA; V: TRBV28; size: .; J: TRBJ1-2
CDR3: ATSRGDSDTGELF; V: TRBV15; size: .; J: TRBJ2-2
CDR3: ASSYDRANSPLH; V: TRBV19; size: .; J: TRBJ1-6
CDR3: ASSLVIGNTIY; V: TRBV7-8; size: .; J: TRBJ1-3
CDR3: ASGPPRDTEQF; V: TRBV12-5; size: .; J: TRBJ2-1
CDR3: ASSPGSSGNTIY; V: TRBV5-1; size: .; J: TRBJ1-3
CDR3: ASSLVQGGKLF; V: TRBV5-4; size: .; J: TRBJ1-4
CDR3: ASIPRQEDNYGYT; V: TRBV19; size: few; J: TRBJ1-2
CDR3: ASSQGLAGYGTDTQY; V: TRBV14; size: .; J: TRBJ2-3
CDR3: ASSNRVEAF; V: TRBV28; size: .; J: TRBJ1-1